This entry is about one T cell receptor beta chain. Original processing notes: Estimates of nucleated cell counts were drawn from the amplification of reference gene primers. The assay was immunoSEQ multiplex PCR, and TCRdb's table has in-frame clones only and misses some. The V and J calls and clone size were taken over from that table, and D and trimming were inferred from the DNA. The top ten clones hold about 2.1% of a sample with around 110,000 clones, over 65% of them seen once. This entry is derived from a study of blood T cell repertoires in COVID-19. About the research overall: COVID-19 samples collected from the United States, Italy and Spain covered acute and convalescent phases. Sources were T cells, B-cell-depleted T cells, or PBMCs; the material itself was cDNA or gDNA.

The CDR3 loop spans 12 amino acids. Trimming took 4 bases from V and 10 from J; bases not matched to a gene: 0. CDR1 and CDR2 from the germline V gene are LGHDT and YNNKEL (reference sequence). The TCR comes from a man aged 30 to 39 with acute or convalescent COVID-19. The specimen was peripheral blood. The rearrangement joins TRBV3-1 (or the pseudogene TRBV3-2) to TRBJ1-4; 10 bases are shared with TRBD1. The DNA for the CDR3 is TGTGCCAGCAGCCGGACAGGGGGAAAACTGTTTTTT. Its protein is CASSRTGGKLFF.